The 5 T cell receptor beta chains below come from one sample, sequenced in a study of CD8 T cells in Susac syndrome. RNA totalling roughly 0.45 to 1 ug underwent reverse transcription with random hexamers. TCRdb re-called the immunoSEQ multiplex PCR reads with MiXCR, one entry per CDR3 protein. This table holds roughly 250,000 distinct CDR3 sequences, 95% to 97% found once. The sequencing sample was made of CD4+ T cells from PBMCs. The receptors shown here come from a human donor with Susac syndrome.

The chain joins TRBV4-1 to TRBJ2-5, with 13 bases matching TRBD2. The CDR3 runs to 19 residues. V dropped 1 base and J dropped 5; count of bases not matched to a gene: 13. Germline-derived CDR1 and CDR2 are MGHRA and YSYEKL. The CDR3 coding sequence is TGCGCCAGCAGCCAAGGGGGGACTAGCGGGAATGGGAAGGTGGAGACCCAGTACTTC. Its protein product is CASSQGGTSGNGKVETQYF.

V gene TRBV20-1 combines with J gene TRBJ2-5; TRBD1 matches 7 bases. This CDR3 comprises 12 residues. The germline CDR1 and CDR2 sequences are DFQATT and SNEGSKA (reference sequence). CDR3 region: CALRQGGETQYF. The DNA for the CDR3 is TGCGCTCTAAGACAGGGTGGAGAGACCCAGTACTTC.

The CDR3, as DNA: TGTGCCAGCAGCCCGGTACCTGGGGCCAACGTCCTGACTTTC. This encodes CASSPVPGANVLTF. The V and J genes are TRBV28 and TRBJ2-6; D is unresolved. Trimming removed 6 bases from V and 2 bases from J, with 8 bases in between. The CDR3 spans 14 residues. Germline CDR1 reads MDHEN; CDR2 reads SYDVKM.

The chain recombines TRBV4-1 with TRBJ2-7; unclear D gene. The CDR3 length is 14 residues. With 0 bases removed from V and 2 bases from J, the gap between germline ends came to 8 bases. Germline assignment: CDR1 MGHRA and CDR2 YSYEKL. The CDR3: CASSQDPPPYEQYF. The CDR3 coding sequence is TGCGCCAGCAGCCAAGATCCCCCACCCTACGAGCAGTACTTC.

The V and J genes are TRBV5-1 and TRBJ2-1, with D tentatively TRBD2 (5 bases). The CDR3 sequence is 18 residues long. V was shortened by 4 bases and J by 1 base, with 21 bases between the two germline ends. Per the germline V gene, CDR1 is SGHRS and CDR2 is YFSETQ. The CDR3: CASSQPPLLLESYNEQFF. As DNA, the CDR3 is TGCGCCAGCAGCCAGCCCCCCCTCCTACTAGAGTCCTACAATGAGCAGTTCTTC. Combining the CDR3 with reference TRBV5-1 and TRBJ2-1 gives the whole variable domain KAGVTQTPRYLIKTRGQQVTLSCSPISGHRSVSWYQQTPGQGLQFLFEYFSETQRNKGNFPGRFSGRQFSNSRSEMNVSTLELGDSALYLCASSQPPLLLESYNEQFFGPGTRLTVL.